These 20 T cell receptor beta chains were all obtained from the same sample, sequenced in a study of human T cells and chemical hapten exposure (dated by TCRdb to the early 2020s). Libraries came from RACE. Instrument on record: NextSeq 500. Using fastp at Q25 and MiXCR, TCRdb reprocessed the public reads and kept productive beta chains. For every CDR3 protein sequence, its rows merge into one entry that carries the most common genes and DNA. The table for this sample lists 50,000 to 60,000 distinct CDR3 sequences; around 12% of them were counted only once. 2.4% of the sample goes to the ten largest clones. The time point label corresponds to: patch test 3, about 24 weeks after DPC sensitization. This sample's treatment or condition label indicates: therapeutic diphenylcyclopropenone sensitization with weekly scalp DPC. This specimen consisted of whole blood, obtained in connection with sensitization to the hapten diphenylcyclopropenone (DPC). The receptor set was obtained from a man aged 25 to 40 with alopecia areata. Some clones in this sample may be carry-over from other donors' samples.

Only a few counts were recorded for this clonotype. The chain recombines TRBV7-8 with TRBJ1-5; perhaps TRBD1 as D (5 bases). The V gene lost 5 bases and the J gene lost 3 bases, with 17 bases spanning the gap. Germline loops: CDR1 SGHVS, CDR2 FQNEAQ. This CDR3 contains 16 residues. CDR3 nucleotide sequence: TGTGCCAGCAGCCGCGCGTCCAGGGCGGCCAATCAGCCCCAGCATTTT. It is translated as CASSRASRAANQPQHF. The variable domain in full, completed from reference TRBV7-8 and TRBJ1-5, reads GAGVSQSPRYKVAKRGQDVALRCDPISGHVSLFWYQQALGQGPEFLTYFQNEAQLDKSGLPSDRFFAERPEGSVSTLKIQRTQQEDSAVYLCASSRASRAANQPQHFGDGTRLSIL.

The sample holds many counts of this clonotype. The chain joins TRBV7-3 to TRBJ1-1, with TRBD1 as a possible D gene (6 bases). CDR3 length: 14 amino acids. V was pared by 2 bases and J by 2 bases, with 9 bases between. Per germline, CDR1 SGHTA and CDR2 FQGTGA. The CDR3 loop reads CASSLSGDNTEAFF. The CDR3 nucleotides are TGTGCCAGCAGCTTATCAGGGGATAACACTGAAGCTTTCTTT. Full variable domain (outside the CDR3, taken from reference TRBV7-3 and TRBJ1-1): GAGVSQTPSNKVTEKGKYVELRCDPISGHTALYWYRQSLGQGPEFLIYFQGTGAADDSGLPNDRFFAVRPEGSVSTLKIQRTERGDSAVYLCASSLSGDNTEAFFGQGTRLTVV.

This clonotype showed up just a few times. The chain is built from TRBV7-3 and TRBJ2-3, with TRBD1 matching over 8 bases. Germline CDR1 and CDR2: SGHTA and FQGTGA. CDR3 length: 14 residues. The V segment lost 5 bases and the J segment 5 bases; nucleotides outside the gene matches: 6. The CDR3 protein is CASSPRTGKDTQYF. The CDR3 nucleotides read TGTGCCAGCAGCCCCCGGACAGGGAAAGATACGCAGTATTTT. Using reference TRBV7-3 and TRBJ2-3 for the parts outside the CDR3, the full variable domain is GAGVSQTPSNKVTEKGKYVELRCDPISGHTALYWYRQSLGQGPEFLIYFQGTGAADDSGLPNDRFFAVRPEGSVSTLKIQRTERGDSAVYLCASSPRTGKDTQYFGPGTRLTVL.

CDR3 nucleotide sequence: TGCAGCGGCCGGGGACTTTCTGGAAACACCATATATTTT. Its protein is CSGRGLSGNTIYF. V usage is TRBV29-1 and J usage is TRBJ1-3; weak D call: TRBD1 (5 bases). This CDR3 has 13 amino acids. CDR1 and CDR2 (germline): SQVTM, ANQGSEA. Trimming left V 7 bases short and J 1 base short, with 11 bases between. Drawing the rest from reference TRBV29-1 and TRBJ1-3, the complete variable domain is SAVISQKPSRDICQRGTSLTIQCQVDSQVTMMFWYRQQPGQSLTLIATANQGSEATYESGFVIDKFPISRPNLTFSTLTVSNMSPEDSSIYLCSGRGLSGNTIYFGEGSWLTVV.

The table lists this clonotype with many counts. This chain links TRBV7-3 with TRBJ1-1, with D possibly matching TRBD1 (6 bases). Between the trimmed V and J ends, which lost 6 bases and 1 base, there was a span of 15 bases. The CDR3 loop spans 15 amino acids. Germline CDR1 and CDR2: SGHTA and FQGTGA. The DNA for the CDR3 is TGTGCCAGCAGTCTTATACCGGGACAGAACACTGAAGCTTTCTTT. Protein: CASSLIPGQNTEAFF. The complete variable domain, with remaining parts taken from reference TRBV7-3 and TRBJ1-1, reads GAGVSQTPSNKVTEKGKYVELRCDPISGHTALYWYRQSLGQGPEFLIYFQGTGAADDSGLPNDRFFAVRPEGSVSTLKIQRTERGDSAVYLCASSLIPGQNTEAFFGQGTRLTVV.

This chain uses TRBV29-1 with TRBJ2-4; 9 nucleotides align to TRBD1. V gave up 4 bases and J gave up 5 bases; unmatched junction bases: 9. CDR1 is SQVTM and CDR2 is ANQGSEA in the germline V gene. The CDR3 is 15 amino acids. CDR3 in amino acids: CSVGPTTGGENIQYF. The CDR3 nucleotides are TGCAGCGTTGGCCCTACCACAGGGGGCGAAAACATTCAGTACTTC.

This clonotype has at least ten counts. The V and J genes are TRBV9 and TRBJ2-7, with 7 bases that match TRBD1. The germline gives CDR1 SGDLS, CDR2 YYNGEE. The J segment lost 7 bases and the V segment lost 4 bases, leaving 20 bases of the junction unmatched. The CDR3 is 17 residues long. The CDR3 DNA reads as TGTGCCAGCAGCCCAAGGGACAGTCACACCAAATATTGGGAGCAGTACTTC. Translated, it gives CASSPRDSHTKYWEQYF.

Ten or more counts support this clonotype. The V and J genes are TRBV24-1 and TRBJ2-7; tentatively, D is TRBD2 (5 bases). The V end was cut by 6 bases, the J end by 0 bases, with 20 bases between. Germline-derived CDR1 and CDR2 are KGHDR and SFDVKD. The CDR3 covers 17 residues. This CDR3 is CATSNVGGPPNSYEQYF. The CDR3 DNA reads as TGTGCCACCAGTAACGTCGGAGGCCCCCCGAACTCCTACGAGCAGTACTTC.

This clonotype was found a few times. The chain recombines TRBV5-1 with TRBJ1-5; maybe TRBD1 (6 bases). Germline values: CDR1 SGHRS, CDR2 YFSETQ. This CDR3 has 16 amino acids. Between the trimmed V and J ends, which lost 4 bases and 0 bases, there was a span of 14 bases. This CDR3 reads CASSLGAGNSNQPQHF. DNA of the CDR3: TGCGCCAGCAGCCTGGGGGCAGGGAATAGCAATCAGCCCCAGCATTTT.

CDR3 in DNA: TGTGCCAGCAGTGGAGACAGCACCGGGGAGCTGTTTTTT. Protein sequence: CASSGDSTGELFF. The chain joins TRBV6-4 to TRBJ2-2; D is perhaps TRBD1 (5 bases). The CDR3 length is 13 residues. Germline V gene lookup returns CDR1 MRHNA and CDR2 SNTAGT. Trimming shortened V by 4 bases and J by 4 bases, and 7 bases separated the two germline ends.

This clonotype showed up just a few times. This chain links TRBV10-3 with TRBJ1-5, with D unclear. V dropped 2 bases and J dropped 9 bases, with 14 bases sitting between them. The CDR3 is made up of 14 amino acids. In germline, CDR1 is ENHRY, CDR2 SYGVKD. Here the CDR3 reads CAISEGLAGRPQHF. The CDR3 coding sequence is TGTGCCATCAGTGAGGGGCTCGCCGGGCGGCCCCAGCATTTT.

In its sample, this clonotype was seen once. The rearrangement links TRBV28 to TRBJ1-2, with TRBD1 matching over 7 bases. V shed 5 bases and J 4 bases; nucleotides not matched to a gene: 7. The CDR3 has 14 amino acids. Germline-derived CDR1 and CDR2 are MDHEN and SYDVKM. CDR3 bases: TGTGCCAGCAGTGTCCCCCGGGACAGCTATGGCTACACCTTC. As protein: CASSVPRDSYGYTF.

The sample holds many counts of this clonotype. V usage is TRBV18 and J usage is TRBJ2-7; 12 bases agree with TRBD2. From germline, CDR1 is KGHSH and CDR2 LQKENI. The CDR3 sequence is 15 residues long. The V segment lost 0 bases and the J segment 6 bases; nucleotides outside the gene matches: 3. CDR3 bases: TGTGCCAGCTCACCACCGGGACTAGCGGGTACCGAGCAGTACTTC. It yields the protein CASSPPGLAGTEQYF.

A remark on this clonotype: A much bigger clone sits one base away, suggesting this may be a read error. V gene TRBV5-1 combines with J gene TRBJ2-7; TRBD2 is a possible D gene (5 bases). Trimming left V 2 bases short and J 7 bases short, with 10 bases between. Germline CDR1 reads SGHRS; CDR2 reads YFSETQ. CDR3 length equals 12 residues. The CDR3 spells CASSFYCGEQYF. CDR3 bases: TGCGCCAGCAGCTTTTACTGCGGGGAGCAGTACTTC.

This CDR3 reads CASSRTDPGQGTTNEKLFF. CDR3 nucleotide sequence: TGCGCCAGCAGCCGTACCGACCCGGGACAGGGAACAACTAATGAAAAACTGTTTTTT. This chain connects TRBV5-1 to TRBJ1-4, with 9 bases matching TRBD1. V was clipped by 4 bases and J by 0 bases; unmatched bases: 13. The CDR3 runs 19 residues. Germline CDR1 SGHRS, CDR2 YFSETQ.

In its sample, this clonotype was seen a few times. The chain joins TRBV29-1 to TRBJ2-7; the D gene is possibly TRBD1 (5 bases). The CDR3 loop spans 13 amino acids. Germline CDR1 reads SQVTM; CDR2 reads ANQGSEA. Trimming shortened V by 1 base and J by 3 bases, and 10 bases separated the two germline ends. Here the CDR3 reads CSVEGQLDYEQYF. The CDR3 DNA reads as TGCAGCGTTGAAGGACAGTTGGACTACGAGCAGTACTTC.

The rearrangement joins TRBV20-1 to TRBJ1-5; possible D gene TRBD1, 5 bases. The germline V gene has CDR1 DFQATT and CDR2 SNEGSKA (reference sequence). V lost 3 bases, J lost 5 bases, and 14 bases lay in between. CDR3 size: 14 residues. The CDR3 is CSASRGGGDQPQHF. The DNA of the CDR3 is TGCAGTGCTAGTCGCGGGGGAGGCGATCAGCCCCAGCATTTT.

This clonotype has only a few counts. The chain has TRBV18 and TRBJ1-4, with D possibly TRBD1 on 6 matching bases. Germline-derived CDR1 and CDR2 are KGHSH and LQKENI. This CDR3 has 15 amino acids. V was clipped by 1 base and J by 6 bases, with 12 bases between them. The CDR3 is CASSPRGGADEKLFF. The CDR3 DNA sequence: TGTGCCAGCTCACCACGGGGGGGCGCGGATGAAAAACTGTTTTTT.

V and J are TRBV10-3 and TRBJ1-2; 10 bases align to TRBD1. This CDR3 spans 13 amino acids. The germline CDR1 and CDR2 sequences are ENHRY and SYGVKD. CDR3 amino acids: CAYQGQGSYGYTF. The DNA for the CDR3 is TGTGCTTATCAGGGACAGGGGAGCTATGGCTACACCTTC.

The J gene is TRBJ1-2, the V gene TRBV7-8; D possibly corresponds to TRBD1 (5 bases). Germline-derived CDR1 and CDR2 are SGHVS and FQNEAQ. Trimming left V 5 bases short and J 6 bases short, with 10 bases between. The CDR3 spans 12 residues. As DNA, the CDR3 is TGTGCCAGCAGCCCAGACAGTGATGGCTACACCTTC. This gives the protein CASSPDSDGYTF.